This TCR beta chain was captured in a study of cytomegalovirus exposure and HLA in healthy donors. General study results and limits: The study put around 180 TCR beta chains on its list as cytomegalovirus-associated.

Amplification used 60 Vbeta primers and 13 Jbeta primers. Profiling relied on immunoSEQ multiplex PCR, and the TCRdb table lists in-frame clones only, not all of them. The sample holds about 150,000 clones; roughly 70% are singletons and the top ten take 1.5% to 2%. A word on this clone: The target antigen is unknown.

The clonotype was recovered from a woman between 40 and 50 years old in good health and CMV-seronegative. Sequencing was performed on PBMCs.

The CDR3 nucleotides are TGTGCCAGCTCACCAGACAGCACCTATGGCTACACCTTC. It yields the protein CASSPDSTYGYTF. The rearrangement links TRBV18 to TRBJ1-2; possibly TRBD1 for D (5 bases). Germline CDR1 and CDR2: KGHSH and LQKENI. The V end was cut by 2 bases, the J end by 4 bases, with 8 bases between. The CDR3 covers 13 residues.